This paragraph reports one T cell receptor (beta chain). Its antigen is unidentified. Measured with immunoSEQ multiplex PCR; TCRdb has only the in-frame clones, and not every one. The sample has over 75,000 clones; roughly 82% are singletons. The CDR3 has 15 residues. CDR1 and CDR2 from the germline V gene are SGDLS and YYNGEE. V was clipped by 1 base and J by 6 bases, with 16 bases between them. This record belongs to a study of graft-versus-host responses after intestinal transplantation. Study as a whole: Every recipient had anti-thymocyte globulin induction and around three years of tacrolimus plus steroids. Findings of the study overall: The authors found GvH clones in recipient marrow, some appearing first in ileum or blood.

The chain employs TRBV9 and TRBJ1-2, with a possible D match to TRBD1 (5 bases). Sequenced material: PBMCs, taken 255 days after intestinal transplant. This TCR derives from a human patient who received an intestinal transplant, so some T cells may come from the graft donor. In DNA, the CDR3 is TGTGCCAGCAGCGTAAACGGCCTCACGGGGGATGGCTACACCTTC. As protein: CASSVNGLTGDGYTF.